This T cell receptor beta chain derives from a study of beta chain features in type 1 diabetes. Whole-study results and caveats: Compared to healthy donors, patients appeared to have naive, central memory and Treg TCRB repertoires that were more alike. For TCRB rearrangement, an influence of HLA type remained unresolved here. Reduced insertions and increased deletions marked VDJ junctions in type 1 diabetes patients.

Trimming took 3 bases from V and 4 from J, leaving 12 bases between them. The CDR3 is 14 amino acids. Germline loops: CDR1 KGHSH, CDR2 LQKENI. Every bit of the isolated RNA underwent reverse transcription, so sequencing read expressed TCRB transcripts. Sequenced by immunoSEQ multiplex PCR; TCRdb stores in-frame clones only, minus some. The sample consists of fewer than 550,000 clones, 10% to 12% of them appearing once. A word on this clone: Antigen unknown.

Material for sequencing was naive CD4+ T cells from blood. V and J are TRBV18 and TRBJ1-2; tentatively, D is TRBD1 (6 bases). This TCR derives from a woman in her late teens or twenties in good health. CDR3 in DNA: TGTGCCAGCTCACCGGATGGGACAAGCTATGGCTACACCTTC. It is translated as CASSPDGTSYGYTF.